The 30 T cell receptor beta chains below were found in one sample sequenced in a study of molecular identifiers for immune sequencing clone quantification. Each CDR3 protein gets one entry after TCRdb re-called the PCR reads with MiXCR. The sample lists some 650,000 distinct CDR3 sequences, approximately 20% occurring once. The sample was naive CD8+ T cells from blood, with Jurkat cell RNA spiked in. Stated subset: FACS-sorted CD8+CD4-CCR7+CD45RA+ naive T cells. The origin of the receptors is a human donor in good health. Some libraries in this study had Jurkat cell RNA spiked in.

This clonotype showed up many times. The rearrangement joins TRBV5-1 to TRBJ2-5; TRBD2 aligns across 13 bases. The germline V gene encodes CDR1 SGHRS and CDR2 YFSETQ. The CDR3 is made up of 17 amino acids. Trimming removed 2 bases from V and 4 bases from J; junction bases left unmatched: 8. CDR3 sequence (DNA): TGCGCCAGCAGCTTCGGCTTTGGACTAGCGGGGGTAGAGACCCAGTACTTC. Encoded protein: CASSFGFGLAGVETQYF.

This chain links TRBV24-1 with TRBJ1-5, with 7 bases fitting TRBD1. With V trimmed by 10 bases and J by 7 bases, 9 bases remained unmatched. Germline CDR1 KGHDR, CDR2 SFDVKD. CDR3 length equals 13 residues. CDR3 loop: CATADRVGQPQHF. In DNA form, the CDR3 reads TGTGCCACTGCCGACAGGGTTGGACAGCCCCAGCATTTT.

This clonotype was seen a few times. The rearrangement joins TRBV7-9 to TRBJ2-7; D gene uncertain. The CDR3 has 14 amino acids. Looked up from germline, CDR1 is SEHNR and CDR2 is FQNEAQ (reference sequence). Trimming cost V 4 bases and J 1 base, with 11 bases left between them. For the CDR3, the DNA is TGTGCCAGCAGCTCCTTATCCCCTTCCTACGAGCAGTACTTC. Translation gives CASSSLSPSYEQYF.

Remarks on this clonotype: A clone one base away is much larger, so this may be a read error. The chain employs TRBV5-6 and TRBJ1-1; the D gene is possibly TRBD1 (5 bases). Germline loops: CDR1 SGHDT, CDR2 YYEEEE. This CDR3 has 14 amino acids. The ends were cut back, 4 bases at V and 6 bases at J, with 16 bases in the middle. The DNA of the CDR3 is TGTGCCAGCAGCAGTAAACGCGGGGGTGCTGAAGCTTTCTTT. It codes for CASSSKRGGAEAFF.

This clonotype occurred a few times. This sequence joins TRBV12-3 or TRBV12-4 and TRBJ1-4; D is ambiguous. This CDR3 is 15 amino acids long. Trimming took 3 bases from V and 0 from J, leaving 8 bases between them. CDR3 bases: TGTGCCAGCAGTTTTCGGTTGGCAACTAATGAAAAACTGTTTTTT. This codes for CASSFRLATNEKLFF.

This clonotype has a count of ten or more. The chain carries TRBV12-5 and TRBJ2-3, with TRBD1 identical over 9 bases. Germline values: CDR1 LGHNT, CDR2 FRNRAP. This CDR3 has 15 amino acids. The J segment lost 1 base and the V segment lost 1 base, leaving 0 bases of the junction unmatched. CDR3 in amino acids: CASGLGQGGTDTQYF. CDR3 DNA sequence: TGTGCTAGTGGTTTGGGACAGGGGGGCACAGATACGCAGTATTTT.

This clonotype was found many times. This chain uses TRBV28 with TRBJ2-2, with a weak D call TRBD2 (6 bases). The ends were cut back, 3 bases at V and 7 bases at J, with 9 bases in the middle. Per the germline V gene, CDR1 is MDHEN and CDR2 is SYDVKM. The CDR3 has 13 residues. CDR3 bases: TGTGCCAGCAGTTTGGAGGGCCACGGGGAGCTGTTTTTT. This gives the protein CASSLEGHGELFF.

This clonotype was seen ten or more times. The chain uses TRBV11-2 and TRBJ2-3; D possibly corresponds to TRBD1 (6 bases). The CDR3 runs 16 residues. Germline V lookup: CDR1 SGHAT, CDR2 FQNNGV. V was trimmed by 5 bases and J by 6 bases, leaving 21 bases between them. The CDR3 region has the DNA TGTGCCAGCAGCCCACGAGGACAGTGGGAGTCGGATACGCAGTATTTT. It yields the protein CASSPRGQWESDTQYF.

The chain recombines TRBV11-2 with TRBJ1-1; no clear D gene. Trimming removed 5 bases from V and 4 bases from J, with 14 bases in between. Germline CDR1 SGHAT, CDR2 FQNNGV. The CDR3 runs 14 residues. The CDR3 bases are TGTGCCAGCAGCGAGCTCCAGGTGGGCACTGAAGCTTTCTTT. Translating gives CASSELQVGTEAFF.

This clonotype appeared a few times. This sequence joins TRBV20-1 and TRBJ2-1; TRBD1 is a possible D gene (6 bases). The CDR3 is 12 residues long. Germline V gene sequence: CDR1 DFQATT, CDR2 SNEGSKA (reference sequence). Between the trimmed V and J ends, which lost 3 bases and 9 bases, there was a span of 12 bases. The DNA for the CDR3 is TGCAGTGCTAGTACGTGGGGGCTTGAGCAGTTCTTC. Amino acids: CSASTWGLEQFF.

Worth noting for this clonotype: One end of the junction does not line up with germline, which may come from a read error. This chain links TRBV7-8 with TRBJ2-7; D could derive from TRBD1 or TRBD2 (5 bases each). The CDR3 runs 14 residues. The germline V gene has CDR1 SGHVS and CDR2 FQNEAQ. CDR3 loop: CASSLGSGTYERYF. CDR3 in DNA: TGTGCCAGCAGCTTAGGGTCAGGGACCTACGAGCGGTACTTC.

CDR3 bases: TGTGCCAGCAGCCAAACCCGACAGGGTTACGAGCAGTACTTC. Amino acids: CASSQTRQGYEQYF. The rearrangement uses TRBV14 and TRBJ2-7; 7 bases are shared with TRBD1. The V segment lost 2 bases and the J segment 4 bases; nucleotides outside the gene matches: 5. The CDR3 runs to 14 residues. Germline CDR1 reads SGHDN; CDR2 reads FVKESK.

This clonotype was seen many times. The chain is built from TRBV20-1 and TRBJ2-4; D tentatively reads TRBD1 or TRBD2 (5 bases each). Trimming took 4 bases from V and 5 from J, leaving 12 bases between them. The germline V gene has CDR1 DFQATT and CDR2 SNEGSKA (reference sequence). CDR3 length equals 13 residues. The chain's CDR3 is CSATPRGQNIQYF. The CDR3, as DNA: TGCAGTGCTACCCCGAGGGGCCAAAACATTCAGTACTTC.

This clonotype was detected many times. This chain links TRBV27 with TRBJ2-6; D is possibly TRBD1 (5 bases). This CDR3 contains 15 residues. Germline loops: CDR1 MNHEY, CDR2 SMNVEV (reference sequence). The V gene lost 6 bases and the J gene lost 1 base, with 10 bases spanning the gap. As DNA, the CDR3 is TGTGCCAGCAGCTTAAGGGGATCTGGGGCCAACGTCCTGACTTTC. Protein product: CASSLRGSGANVLTF.

This clonotype has ten or more counts. The V gene is TRBV29-1, the J gene TRBJ1-3, with unresolved D. Germline V gene data show CDR1 as SQVTM and CDR2 as ANQGSEA. This CDR3 is 14 amino acids long. V lost 6 bases and J lost 0, with 12 bases in between. The CDR3 loop reads CSVLGLGSGNTIYF. The CDR3 DNA reads TGCAGCGTATTAGGCTTGGGCTCTGGAAACACCATATATTTT. Based on the CDR3 plus reference TRBV29-1 and TRBJ1-3, the full variable domain is SAVISQKPSRDICQRGTSLTIQCQVDSQVTMMFWYRQQPGQSLTLIATANQGSEATYESGFVIDKFPISRPNLTFSTLTVSNMSPEDSSIYLCSVLGLGSGNTIYFGEGSWLTVV.

As for this clonotype: Since a much larger clone is just one base distant, this may be a read error. J is TRBJ2-2 and V is TRBV30; no clear D gene. Germline V gives CDR1 GTSNPN, CDR2 SVGIG (reference sequence). The CDR3 length is 12 residues. The CDR3 DNA reads as TGTGCCTGGACAGAGAACACCGTGGAGCTGTTTTTT. It is translated as CAWTENTVELFF.

This clonotype was detected a few times. This chain uses TRBV29-1 with TRBJ2-7, with D perhaps TRBD1 (5 bases). Trimming took 5 bases from V and 0 from J, leaving 14 bases between them. This CDR3 contains 14 residues. The V gene's germline CDR1 is SQVTM and CDR2 ANQGSEA. The CDR3 DNA reads TGCAGCGTTTACGACAGCGCTTTCTCCTACGAGCAGTACTTC. Its protein is CSVYDSAFSYEQYF.

This chain uses TRBV9 with TRBJ1-6, with D tentatively TRBD1 (5 bases). Germline V CDR1 and CDR2: SGDLS, YYNGEE. Trimming stripped 0 bases from V and 7 bases from J, with 11 bases between. This CDR3 comprises 15 residues. For the CDR3, the DNA is TGTGCCAGCAGCGTAGAAGGGGAGCTAAATTCACCCCTCCACTTT. Protein sequence: CASSVEGELNSPLHF.

This clonotype was counted ten times or more. The rearrangement uses TRBV13 and TRBJ2-6; 7 positions agree with TRBD2. After removal of 3 bases from V and 2 bases from J, the junction contained 4 bases not matched to a gene. The CDR3 covers 16 residues. The V gene's germline CDR1 is PRHDT and CDR2 FYEKMQ (reference sequence). The CDR3 DNA is TGTGCCAGCAGCTTTGGGAGGGGCGCTGGGGCCAACGTCCTGACTTTC. Translated, it gives CASSFGRGAGANVLTF. Using reference TRBV13 and TRBJ2-6 for the parts outside the CDR3, the full variable domain is AAGVIQSPRHLIKEKRETATLKCYPIPRHDTVYWYQQGPGQDPQFLISFYEKMQSDKGSIPDRFSAQQFSDYHSELNMSSLELGDSALYFCASSFGRGAGANVLTFGAGSRLTVL.

Only one count was recorded for this clonotype. Possible read error: a much larger clone is one base away. The V and J genes are TRBV27 and TRBJ2-5, with a tentative D call TRBD1 (6 bases). The CDR3 consists of 16 residues. Germline values: CDR1 MNHEY, CDR2 SMNVEV (reference sequence). Written as DNA, the CDR3 is TGTGTCAGCAGTTTTACATTCTCACAGGGCGGAGAGACCCAGTACTTC. The encoded protein is CVSSFTFSQGGETQYF.

As for this clonotype: A much larger clone is a single base away; this may be a read error. This rearrangement joins TRBV4-1 to TRBJ1-1; D is uncertain. From germline, CDR1 is MGHRA and CDR2 YSYEKL. The CDR3 length is 14 residues. Trimming left V 1 base short and J 6 bases short, with 12 bases between. The DNA of the CDR3 is TGCGCCAGCAGCCAAGGTTTCGGGTACGCTGAAGCTTTCTTT. This gives the protein CASSQGFGYAEAFF.

There are many counts of this clonotype. V usage is TRBV4-1 and J usage is TRBJ2-7, with D perhaps matching TRBD1 (5 bases). Trimming removed 3 bases from V and 1 base from J, with 7 bases in between. The germline V gene has CDR1 MGHRA and CDR2 YSYEKL. CDR3 length: 13 residues. The CDR3 DNA reads TGCGCCAGCAGCCACAGGGAATCCTACGAGCAGTACTTC. Translation gives CASSHRESYEQYF.

The rearrangement links TRBV6-5 to TRBJ2-2; D remains unclear. Trimming pared 5 bases from V and 3 bases from J, leaving 22 bases between. Germline V gene data show CDR1 as MNHEY and CDR2 as SVGAGI. The CDR3 consists of 18 residues. CDR3 residues: CASSQPGWDTADTGELFF. CDR3 DNA sequence: TGTGCCAGCAGTCAACCCGGGTGGGATACGGCGGACACCGGGGAGCTGTTTTTT.

This clonotype was recorded many times. This chain links TRBV12-3 or TRBV12-4 with TRBJ2-5, with TRBD2 identical over 10 bases. There are 15 residues in the CDR3. With 5 bases clipped from V and 4 bases from J, the junction kept 7 bases outside the gene matches. CDR3 amino acids: CASSASGGAGETQYF. The CDR3 DNA sequence: TGTGCCAGCAGTGCAAGCGGGGGGGCTGGAGAGACCCAGTACTTC.

Ten or more counts support this clonotype. This chain joins TRBV6-5 and TRBJ2-1; 15 bases agree with TRBD2. Germline V CDR1 and CDR2: MNHEY, SVGAGI. This CDR3 is 16 amino acids long. Trimming cost V 0 bases and J 10 bases; bases outside gene matches: 4. The CDR3 loop is CASSYSGLAGGHEQFF. The CDR3 nucleotides are TGTGCCAGCAGTTACTCCGGACTAGCGGGGGGGCACGAGCAGTTCTTC.

This clonotype was counted at least ten times. The V and J genes are TRBV7-2 and TRBJ2-1; 7 bases map to TRBD1. CDR3 length: 15 amino acids. Trimming cost V 3 bases and J 5 bases; bases outside gene matches: 7. CDR1 is SGHTA and CDR2 is FQGNSA in the germline V gene. CDR3 region: CASSFFNRGDNEQFF. The CDR3 region has the DNA TGTGCCAGCAGCTTTTTTAACAGGGGCGACAATGAGCAGTTCTTC.

To note about this clonotype: Possible read error: a much larger clone is one base away. The chain employs TRBV28 and TRBJ1-6, with TRBD1 matching over 8 bases. Germline values: CDR1 MDHEN, CDR2 SYDVKM. The CDR3 length is 15 residues. Here the CDR3 DNA reads TGTGTCAGCAGTTTTCAGGGGGCGGGAGGGTCACCCCTCCACTTT. Amino acids: CVSSFQGAGGSPLHF.

There are many counts of this clonotype. The chain links TRBV20-1 to TRBJ2-7, with a tentative D call TRBD2 (5 bases). V was cut by 1 base and J by 0 bases, with 25 bases left in between. CDR1 and CDR2 from the germline V gene are DFQATT and SNEGSKA (reference sequence). CDR3 size: 19 residues. CDR3 protein: CSARVLGNPLGVSSYEQYF. The CDR3, as DNA: TGCAGTGCTAGAGTTCTAGGCAACCCTCTCGGGGTTAGCTCCTACGAGCAGTACTTC.

This clonotype was detected ten times or more. This sequence joins TRBV20-1 and TRBJ2-7; 9 bases match TRBD1. Trimming cost V 3 bases and J 4 bases; bases outside gene matches: 4. The CDR3 contains 13 residues. Looked up from germline, CDR1 is DFQATT and CDR2 is SNEGSKA (reference sequence). CDR3 DNA sequence: TGCAGTGCTAGGGGACAGGGTATTTACGAGCAGTACTTC. Protein product: CSARGQGIYEQYF.

This clonotype was seen repeatedly, ten times or more. The CDR3 DNA reads as TGTGCCAGCAGGACCCAGGGACCAAGAGAGACTAGCACAGATACGCAGTATTTT. Its translation: CASRTQGPRETSTDTQYF. This chain connects TRBV6-5 to TRBJ2-3; the D gene could be TRBD1 or TRBD2 (5 bases each). This CDR3 is 18 amino acids long. CDR1 and CDR2 from the germline V gene are MNHEY and SVGAGI. V was pared by 6 bases and J by 0 bases, with 22 bases between.